Sequencing of this T cell receptor (beta chain) was carried out in a study of blood T cell repertoires in COVID-19. Clones were read by immunoSEQ multiplex PCR, and TCRdb kept only the in-frame ones, dropping some. The repertoire has 100,000 or so clones, approximately 80% of them found once; the top ten carry roughly 9.4%. CDR3 length equals 17 residues. The germline CDR1 and CDR2 sequences are SGHVS and FNYEAQ. V dropped 5 bases and J dropped 8 bases, with 26 bases sitting between them. The V and J genes are TRBV7-6 and TRBJ2-3; tentatively, D is TRBD2 (5 bases). The sequenced sample was peripheral blood. This receptor was obtained from a woman aged 70 to 79 with acute or convalescent COVID-19. CDR3 nucleotides: TGTGCCAGCAGCACACCTATTGAGGGTATAAGGTTAGGTACGCAGTATTTT. Encoded protein: CASSTPIEGIRLGTQYF.